A selection of T cell receptor beta chains follows, all from one sample in a study of blood T cell repertoires in COVID-19. TCRdb keeps only in-frame clones here, not all; method: immunoSEQ multiplex PCR. This sample has 400,000 to 500,000 clones, with about 88% found just once. The sample was PBMCs or T cells enriched from blood (not recorded which). The origin of the receptors is a woman aged 18-29 years who had been exposed to COVID-19. The CDR3 runs from the conserved cysteine through the conserved F or W. The D gene is left open where the match is weak. Not every row has a clone size; where given, it reads once, few, many or a size class.

J | size | D | V | CDR3 | DNA
TRBJ1-4 | NA | TRBD1 | TRBV7-9 | CASSSGTGGGSVTNEKLFF | TGTGCCAGCAGCAGCGGGACAGGGGGCGGCTCGGTTACTAATGAAAAACTGTTTTTT
TRBJ2-7 | NA | TRBD2 | TRBV10-2 | CASTGTTLYEQYF | TGCGCCAGCACCGGGACTACCCTCTACGAGCAGTACTTC
TRBJ1-1 | NA | NA | TRBV6-5 | CASSRTVNTEAFF | TGTGCCAGCAGTCGCACAGTGAACACTGAAGCTTTCTTT
TRBJ2-2 | NA | TRBD1 | TRBV28 | CALATIGTGNTGELFF | TGTGCCTTAGCAACAATAGGGACAGGGAACACCGGGGAGCTGTTTTTT
TRBJ2-7 | few | NA | TRBV10-1 | CAIRNTADEQYF | TGCGCCATAAGAAACACGGCGGACGAGCAGTACTTC
TRBJ2-7 | NA | NA | TRBV18 | CASSTGSYEQYF | TGTGCCAGCTCAACAGGATCCTACGAGCAGTACTTC
TRBJ1-6 | NA | NA | TRBV7-8 | CASSVDRDNSPLHF | TGTGCCAGTTCCGTTGACAGAGATAATTCACCCCTCCACTTT
TRBJ2-1 | NA | TRBD2 | TRBV10-3 | CAISETPGLANYNEQFF | TGTGCCATCAGTGAGACGCCGGGACTAGCGAACTACAATGAGCAGTTCTTC
TRBJ1-2 | NA | TRBD1 | TRBV3-1/TRBV3-2 | CASSQLDRGYGYTF | TGTGCCAGCAGCCAACTTGACAGGGGCTATGGCTACACCTTC
TRBJ1-6 | NA | NA | TRBV5-4 | CASSLTGGDSPLHF | TGTGCCAGCAGCCTAACAGGCGGCGATTCACCCCTCCACTTT
TRBJ2-7 | once | TRBD1 | TRBV20-1 | CSASSPGTGGTYEQYF | TGCAGTGCTAGTTCACCCGGGACAGGGGGGACCTACGAGCAGTACTTC
TRBJ2-3 | NA | NA | TRBV13 | CASSLGRGTDTQYF | TGTGCCAGCAGCTTAGGCCGGGGGACAGATACGCAGTATTTT
TRBJ1-4 | NA | NA | TRBV18 | CASHTDYGNEKLFF | TGTGCCAGCCACACGGACTACGGAAACGAAAAACTGTTTTTT
TRBJ1-2 | NA | TRBD1 | TRBV4-1 | CASSQDRTGDRGYTF | TGCGCCAGCAGCCAAGATCGGACAGGGGATCGTGGCTACACCTTC
TRBJ1-4 | NA | TRBD1 | TRBV2 | CASMGDSPATNEKLFF | TGTGCCAGCATGGGGGACAGCCCTGCAACTAATGAAAAACTGTTTTTT
TRBJ2-1 | NA | TRBD2 | TRBV6-2/TRBV6-3 | CASSSSSGGPPFF | TGTGCCAGCAGTTCGTCTAGCGGGGGACCCCCGTTCTTC
TRBJ1-5 | NA | TRBD1 | TRBV9 | CASSPGTDDQPQHF | TGTGCCAGCAGCCCAGGGACAGACGATCAGCCCCAGCATTTT
TRBJ2-1 | NA | TRBD2 | TRBV9 | CASSPGLAGPNEQFF | TGTGCCAGCAGCCCAGGACTAGCGGGGCCCAATGAGCAGTTCTTC
TRBJ2-3 | NA | NA | TRBV7-3 | CASSLPSTDTQYF | TGTGCCAGCAGCTTACCTAGCACAGATACGCAGTATTTT
TRBJ2-2 | NA | NA | TRBV10-1 | CASSPNGFNTGELFF | TGCGCCAGCAGTCCGAACGGGTTTAACACCGGGGAGCTGTTTTTT
TRBJ2-7 | NA | TRBD1 | TRBV6-5 | CASSYGDRHYEQYF | TGTGCCAGCAGTTACGGGGACAGGCACTACGAGCAGTACTTC
TRBJ2-5 | NA | NA | TRBV18 | CASSPPSVETQYF | TGTGCCAGCTCACCACCAAGCGTGGAGACCCAGTACTTC
TRBJ2-2 | few | TRBD2 | TRBV6-5 | CASSLAGEHTGELFF | TGTGCCAGCAGCCTAGCGGGAGAGCACACCGGGGAGCTGTTTTTT
TRBJ1-5 | few | TRBD1 | TRBV7-3 | CASSIGTGDDFVNQPQHF | TGTGCCAGCAGCATTGGGACAGGGGATGATTTCGTGAATCAGCCCCAGCATTTT
TRBJ1-1 | NA | TRBD1 | TRBV11-1 | CASSNQGAGTEAFF | TGTGCCAGCAGCAACCAGGGGGCTGGCACTGAAGCTTTCTTT
TRBJ1-3 | NA | TRBD1 | TRBV2 | CASSSTGGPGNTIYF | TGTGCCAGCAGTTCCACAGGGGGCCCGGGAAACACCATATATTTT
TRBJ2-7 | once | TRBD2 | TRBV11-2 | CASSLGLAGLSYEQYF | TGTGCCAGCAGCTTAGGACTAGCGGGACTCTCCTACGAGCAGTACTTC
TRBJ2-7 | NA | NA | TRBV6-5 | CASQIPLEQYF | TGTGCCAGCCAGATTCCCCTGGAGCAGTACTTC
TRBJ2-2 | NA | NA | TRBV11-2 | CASSYGAGELFF | TGTGCCAGCAGCTACGGTGCCGGGGAGCTGTTTTTT
TRBJ1-5 | few | NA | TRBV7-8 | CASSPNREFQPQHF | TGTGCCAGCTCACCGAACAGGGAATTTCAGCCCCAGCATTTT
TRBJ2-3 | NA | NA | TRBV7-8 | CASSYSVGSTDTQYF | TGTGCCAGCAGTTATAGCGTGGGGAGCACAGATACGCAGTATTTT
TRBJ2-7 | NA | TRBD1 | TRBV2 | CASSEAGTGTGEQYF | TGTGCCAGCAGTGAAGCGGGGACAGGGACGGGAGAGCAGTACTTC
TRBJ1-1 | NA | TRBD1 | TRBV6-5 | CASSYPGQGAEAFF | TGTGCCAGCAGTTACCCGGGACAGGGTGCTGAAGCTTTCTTT
TRBJ2-7 | few | TRBD2 | TRBV23-1 | CASSQRLAGDYEQYF | TGCGCCAGCAGTCAAAGACTAGCGGGAGACTACGAGCAGTACTTC
TRBJ2-1 | NA | TRBD1 | TRBV18 | CASSPPQGRGITNEQFF | TGTGCCAGCTCACCACCACAGGGGCGAGGAATAACCAATGAGCAGTTCTTC
TRBJ1-1 | NA | NA | TRBV7-3 | CASSPIGGSNTEAFF | TGTGCCAGCAGCCCAATCGGGGGATCGAACACTGAAGCTTTCTTT
TRBJ2-2 | NA | TRBD2 | TRBV2 | CASNHAGTRANTGELFF | TGTGCCAGCAATCATGCGGGGACTAGGGCGAACACCGGGGAGCTGTTTTTT
TRBJ1-1 | NA | TRBD1 | TRBV4-1 | CASSPGQGPYTEAFF | TGCGCCAGCAGCCCGGGACAGGGGCCTTACACTGAAGCTTTCTTT
TRBJ2-7 | NA | TRBD1 | TRBV28 | CASSGTGSSYEQYF | TGTGCCAGCAGTGGGACAGGCTCCTCCTACGAGCAGTACTTC
TRBJ1-2 | NA | NA | TRBV7-9 | CASSPLDTGYTF | TGTGCCAGCAGCCCCCTGGACACGGGCTACACCTTC
TRBJ2-7 | NA | TRBD2 | TRBV7-2 | CASSLGQGGGADEQYF | TGTGCCAGCAGCTTGGGCCAAGGCGGGGGGGCCGACGAGCAGTACTTC
TRBJ2-7 | NA | TRBD2 | TRBV14 | CASSGQLAGFAEQYF | TGTGCCAGCAGCGGCCAACTAGCGGGGTTTGCCGAGCAGTACTTC
TRBJ1-4 | NA | NA | TRBV5-1 | CASSLGGSVNEKLFF | TGCGCCAGCAGCCTCGGAGGGTCCGTTAATGAAAAACTGTTTTTT